The next 6 T cell receptor beta chains were all read from a single sample in a study of blood T cell repertoires in COVID-19. The data were produced by immunoSEQ multiplex PCR, yet TCRdb's version contains in-frame clones alone and is incomplete. The data show roughly 150,000 clones, under 80% seen once. Sequencing was carried out using peripheral blood. The receptors were gathered from a man in his 60s with acute or convalescent COVID-19.

This clone was seen a handful of times. The V call is TRBV7-3, the J call TRBJ1-1; maybe TRBD1 (5 bases). The CDR3 contains 14 residues. Trimming pared 5 bases from V and 1 base from J, leaving 11 bases between. The germline V gene has CDR1 SGHTA and CDR2 FQGTGA. CDR3 protein: CASSQGAGNTEAFF. The CDR3, as DNA: TGTGCCAGCAGCCAAGGGGCAGGGAACACTGAAGCTTTCTTT.

The chain is built from TRBV6-5 and TRBJ2-7; D is perhaps TRBD1 (5 bases). Germline-derived CDR1 and CDR2 are MNHEY and SVGAGI. V lost 6 bases and J lost 5, with 14 bases in between. The CDR3 is 13 residues long. As DNA, the CDR3 is TGTGCCAGCAGCGCTCCAGGGTCCCACGAGCAGTACTTC. Translated, it gives CASSAPGSHEQYF.

V is TRBV5-4 and J is TRBJ2-7; 11 nucleotides match TRBD2. This CDR3 has 16 residues. CDR1 and CDR2 (germline): SGHNT, YYREEE (reference sequence). V gave up 4 bases and J gave up 0 bases; unmatched junction bases: 6. The CDR3 DNA is TGTGCCAGCAGCCGGACTAGCGGGCAAAGCTCCTACGAGCAGTACTTC. It is translated as CASSRTSGQSSYEQYF. Full variable domain (remainder filled in from reference TRBV5-4 and TRBJ2-7): ETGVTQSPTHLIKTRGQQVTLRCSSQSGHNTVSWYQQALGQGPQFIFQYYREEENGRGNFPPRFSGLQFPNYSSELNVNALELDDSALYLCASSRTSGQSSYEQYFGPGTRLTVT.

V is TRBV29-1 and J is TRBJ2-2; the D gene is possibly TRBD1 (6 bases). Germline V gives CDR1 SQVTM, CDR2 ANQGSEA. The CDR3 is 13 residues long. V shed 7 bases and J shed 1 base, with 10 bases lying between them. As DNA, the CDR3 is TGCAGCGGTGAGACAGGGAACACCGGGGAGCTGTTTTTT. Translated: CSGETGNTGELFF.

This chain uses TRBV2 with TRBJ2-7, with 11 bases identical to TRBD1. V dropped 6 bases and J dropped 0; count of bases not matched to a gene: 19. Germline assignment: CDR1 SNHLY and CDR2 FYNNEI. The CDR3 has 20 residues. CDR3 region: CASRKRGTGGNSGSSYEQYF. As DNA, the CDR3 is TGTGCCAGCAGGAAAAGGGGGACAGGGGGGAATAGCGGGAGCTCCTACGAGCAGTACTTC.

The chain uses TRBV28 and TRBJ2-5; D gene ambiguous. Germline CDR1 is MDHEN and CDR2 is SYDVKM. V lost 2 bases and J lost 2, with 9 bases in between. This CDR3 contains 14 residues. CDR3 protein: CASSLGPVQETQYF. The CDR3 DNA is TGTGCCAGCAGTTTAGGGCCAGTTCAAGAGACCCAGTACTTC.